The next 8 T cell receptor beta chains were all read from a single sample in a study of blood T cell repertoires in COVID-19. TCRdb keeps only in-frame clones here, not all; method: immunoSEQ multiplex PCR. Here the sample spans under 200,000 clones, approximately 84% being singletons. Sequencing was performed on peripheral blood. The receptors were gathered from a woman aged 45-65 years with COVID-19, enrolled during active disease.

The V gene is TRBV7-2, the J gene TRBJ1-2, with no clear D. This CDR3 has 14 amino acids. Germline-derived CDR1 and CDR2 are SGHTA and FQGNSA. V was shortened by 5 bases and J by 3 bases, with 13 bases between the two germline ends. Written as DNA, the CDR3 is TGTGCCAGCAGCCCAGGAACCTGGGACTATGGCTACACCTTC. Amino acids: CASSPGTWDYGYTF.

This clone ranks as medium-sized. Other DNA sequences within the sample encode an identical CDR3. This chain connects TRBV19 to TRBJ2-7; a possible D gene is TRBD1 (6 bases). The V end lost 1 base, the J end lost 7 bases, and 11 bases lay between the germline ends. Germline V lookup: CDR1 LNHDA, CDR2 SQIVND (reference sequence). This CDR3 is 13 amino acids long. CDR3 nucleotides: TGTGCCAGTAGTATAGCATCAGGGGATGAGCAGTACTTC. Protein: CASSIASGDEQYF.

The genes are TRBV2 and TRBJ1-3; perhaps TRBD1 as D (5 bases). The germline V gene has CDR1 SNHLY and CDR2 FYNNEI. Trimming left V 7 bases short and J 0 bases short, with 7 bases between. This CDR3 has 13 amino acids. CDR3 coding DNA: TGTGCCAGCACCGACAGCTCTGGAAACACCATATATTTT. Translating gives CASTDSSGNTIYF. Combining the CDR3 with reference TRBV2 and TRBJ1-3 gives the whole variable domain EPEVTQTPSHQVTQMGQEVILRCVPISNHLYFYWYRQILGQKVEFLVSFYNNEISEKSEIFDDQFSVERPDGSNFTLKIRSTKLEDSAMYFCASTDSSGNTIYFGEGSWLTVV.

This chain links TRBV25-1 with TRBJ2-7; a weak D match, TRBD1 (6 bases). The CDR3 extends over 14 amino acids. Germline-derived CDR1 and CDR2 are MGHDK and SYGVNS. Trimming removed 4 bases from V and 4 bases from J, with 14 bases in between. Here the CDR3 reads CASSVNSGQYEQYF. CDR3 in DNA: TGTGCCAGCAGTGTAAATTCCGGACAGTACGAGCAGTACTTC.

The chain employs TRBV18 and TRBJ1-2; 11 nucleotides line up with TRBD1. From germline, CDR1 is KGHSH and CDR2 LQKENI. This CDR3 contains 14 residues. The ends lost 4 bases at V and 8 bases at J; junction bases unmatched: 6. The CDR3 is CASSLGQGAKGYTF. Here the CDR3 DNA reads TGTGCCAGCTCACTCGGACAGGGGGCTAAAGGCTACACCTTC.

V usage is TRBV10-2 and J usage is TRBJ2-5; weak D call: TRBD2 (6 bases). CDR3 length: 15 residues. CDR1 is WSHSY, CDR2 SAAADI, per germline. Trimming pared 3 bases from V and 0 bases from J, leaving 11 bases between. The CDR3 sequence is CASSDRGGYQETQYF. The CDR3, as DNA: TGCGCCAGCAGTGATCGTGGAGGGTACCAAGAGACCCAGTACTTC.

The chain combines TRBV5-6 with TRBJ1-5, with a possible D match to TRBD1 (6 bases). This CDR3 is 14 amino acids long. Deletions cut 2 bases from V and 7 bases from J, with 13 bases between. Germline V lookup: CDR1 SGHDT, CDR2 YYEEEE. This chain's CDR3 is CASSLRTARQPQHF. The CDR3 DNA sequence: TGTGCCAGCAGCTTACGGACAGCCCGACAGCCCCAGCATTTT. Full variable domain (remainder filled in from reference TRBV5-6 and TRBJ1-5): DAGVTQSPTHLIKTRGQQVTLRCSPKSGHDTVSWYQQALGQGPQFIFQYYEEEERQRGNFPDRFSGHQFPNYSSELNVNALLLGDSALYLCASSLRTARQPQHFGDGTRLSIL.

CDR3 DNA: TGTGCCAGCAGTTTCGCCAGGGTGGATCAGCCCCAGCATTTT. Residues: CASSFARVDQPQHF. The chain links TRBV2 to TRBJ1-5; D may be TRBD1 (5 bases). In germline, CDR1 is SNHLY, CDR2 FYNNEI. Trimming took off 5 bases at V and 5 bases at J, with 13 bases between the two ends. This CDR3 region has 14 residues.